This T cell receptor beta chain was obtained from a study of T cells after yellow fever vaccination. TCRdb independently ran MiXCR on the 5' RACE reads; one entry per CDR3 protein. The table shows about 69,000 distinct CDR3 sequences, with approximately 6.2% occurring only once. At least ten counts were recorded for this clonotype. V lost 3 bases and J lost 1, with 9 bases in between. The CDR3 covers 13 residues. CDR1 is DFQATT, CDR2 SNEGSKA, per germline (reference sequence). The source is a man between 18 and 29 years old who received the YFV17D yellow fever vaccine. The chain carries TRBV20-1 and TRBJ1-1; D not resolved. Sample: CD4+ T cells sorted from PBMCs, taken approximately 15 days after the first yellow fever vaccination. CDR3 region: CSASFFQNTEAFF. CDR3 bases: TGCAGTGCTAGCTTCTTTCAGAACACTGAAGCTTTCTTT.